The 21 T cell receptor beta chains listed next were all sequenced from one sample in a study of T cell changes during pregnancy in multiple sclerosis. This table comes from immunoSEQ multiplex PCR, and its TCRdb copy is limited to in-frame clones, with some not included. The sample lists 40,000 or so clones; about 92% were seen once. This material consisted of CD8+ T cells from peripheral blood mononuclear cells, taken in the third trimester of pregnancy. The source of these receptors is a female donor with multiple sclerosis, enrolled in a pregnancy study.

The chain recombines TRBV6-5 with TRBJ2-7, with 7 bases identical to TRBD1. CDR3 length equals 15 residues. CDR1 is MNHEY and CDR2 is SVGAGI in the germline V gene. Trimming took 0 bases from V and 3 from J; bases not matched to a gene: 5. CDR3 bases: TGTGCCAGCAGTTACTCGGGGACAGCCCTCTACGAGCAGTACTTC. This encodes CASSYSGTALYEQYF.

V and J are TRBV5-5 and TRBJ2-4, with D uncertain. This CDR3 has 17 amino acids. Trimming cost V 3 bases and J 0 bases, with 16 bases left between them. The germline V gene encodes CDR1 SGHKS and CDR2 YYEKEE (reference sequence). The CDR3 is CASSSIVETIAKNIQYF. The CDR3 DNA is TGTGCCAGCAGCTCGATAGTGGAAACTATAGCCAAAAACATTCAGTACTTC.

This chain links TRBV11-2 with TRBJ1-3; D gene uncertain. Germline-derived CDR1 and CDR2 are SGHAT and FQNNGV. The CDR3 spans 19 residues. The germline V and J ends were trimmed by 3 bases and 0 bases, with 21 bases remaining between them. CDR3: CASSFWAAPGSFSGNTIYF. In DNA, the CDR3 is TGTGCCAGCAGCTTCTGGGCAGCCCCCGGCTCCTTCTCTGGAAACACCATATATTTT.

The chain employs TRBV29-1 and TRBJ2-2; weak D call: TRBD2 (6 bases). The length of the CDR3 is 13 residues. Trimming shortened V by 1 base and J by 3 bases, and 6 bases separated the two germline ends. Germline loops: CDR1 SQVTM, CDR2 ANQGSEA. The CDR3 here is CSVEAGDTGELFF. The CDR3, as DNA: TGCAGCGTTGAAGCGGGGGACACCGGGGAGCTGTTTTTT.

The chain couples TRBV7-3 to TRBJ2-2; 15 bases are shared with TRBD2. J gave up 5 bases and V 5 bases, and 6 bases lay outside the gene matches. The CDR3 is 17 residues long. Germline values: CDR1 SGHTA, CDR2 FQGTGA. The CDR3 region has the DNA TGTGCCAGCAGCCCCGGGACTAGCGGGGGGTTAACCGGGGAGCTGTTTTTT. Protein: CASSPGTSGGLTGELFF.

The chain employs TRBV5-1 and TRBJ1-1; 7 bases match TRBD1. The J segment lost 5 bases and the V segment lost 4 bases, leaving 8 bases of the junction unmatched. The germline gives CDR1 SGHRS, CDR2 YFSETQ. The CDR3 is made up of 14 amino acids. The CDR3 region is CASSAGAGGTEAFF. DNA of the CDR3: TGCGCCAGCAGCGCCGGGGCAGGGGGGACTGAAGCTTTCTTT.

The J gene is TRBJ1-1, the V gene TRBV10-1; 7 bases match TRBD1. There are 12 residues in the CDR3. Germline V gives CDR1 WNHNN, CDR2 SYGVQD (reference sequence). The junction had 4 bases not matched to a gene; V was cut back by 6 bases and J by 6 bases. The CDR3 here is CASSDQGAEAFF. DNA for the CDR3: TGCGCCAGCAGCGATCAGGGGGCTGAAGCTTTCTTT.

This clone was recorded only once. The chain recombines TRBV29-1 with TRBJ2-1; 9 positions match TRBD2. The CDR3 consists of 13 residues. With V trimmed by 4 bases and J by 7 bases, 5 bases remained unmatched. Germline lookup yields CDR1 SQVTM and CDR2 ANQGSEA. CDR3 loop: CSVASGGINEQFF. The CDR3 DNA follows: TGCAGCGTTGCCAGCGGGGGGATTAATGAGCAGTTCTTC.

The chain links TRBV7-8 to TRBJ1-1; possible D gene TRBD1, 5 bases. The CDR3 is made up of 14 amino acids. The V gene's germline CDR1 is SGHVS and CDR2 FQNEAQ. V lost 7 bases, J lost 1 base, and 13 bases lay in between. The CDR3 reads CASTLFGQNTEAFF. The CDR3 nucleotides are TGTGCCAGCACCCTTTTCGGACAGAACACTGAAGCTTTCTTT.

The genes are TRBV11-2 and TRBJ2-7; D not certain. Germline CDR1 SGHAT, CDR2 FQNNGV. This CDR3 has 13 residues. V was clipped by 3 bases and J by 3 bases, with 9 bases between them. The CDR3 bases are TGTGCCAGCAGCTTGGGCGACGGCTACGAGCAGTACTTC. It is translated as CASSLGDGYEQYF.

This chain's CDR3 is CASSSRLGQGKETQYF. In DNA form, the CDR3 reads TGTGCCAGCAGCTCTAGGCTGGGACAGGGGAAAGAGACCCAGTACTTC. The rearrangement joins TRBV13 to TRBJ2-5; TRBD1 aligns across 10 bases. Germline assignment: CDR1 PRHDT and CDR2 FYEKMQ (reference sequence). The ends lost 4 bases at V and 3 bases at J; junction bases unmatched: 8. This CDR3 has 16 amino acids.

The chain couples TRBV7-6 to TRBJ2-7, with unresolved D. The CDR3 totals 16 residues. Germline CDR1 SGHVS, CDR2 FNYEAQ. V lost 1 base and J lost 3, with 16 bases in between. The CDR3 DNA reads TGTGCCAGCAGCTTAGAGATTACAGTCTCCAGCTACGAGCAGTACTTC. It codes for CASSLEITVSSYEQYF.

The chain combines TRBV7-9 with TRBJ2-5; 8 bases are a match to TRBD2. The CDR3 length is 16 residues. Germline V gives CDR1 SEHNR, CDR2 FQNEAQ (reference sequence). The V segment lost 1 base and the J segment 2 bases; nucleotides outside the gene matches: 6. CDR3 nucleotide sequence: TGTGCCAGCAGCTTAGTCGGGGGGGGTCTTCAAGAGACCCAGTACTTC. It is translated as CASSLVGGGLQETQYF.

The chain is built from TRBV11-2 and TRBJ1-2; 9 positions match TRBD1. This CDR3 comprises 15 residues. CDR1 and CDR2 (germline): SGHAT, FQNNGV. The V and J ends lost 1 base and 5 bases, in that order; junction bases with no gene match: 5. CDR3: CASSLGGTGRYGYTF. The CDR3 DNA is TGTGCCAGCAGCTTAGGGGGGACAGGGCGATATGGCTACACCTTC.

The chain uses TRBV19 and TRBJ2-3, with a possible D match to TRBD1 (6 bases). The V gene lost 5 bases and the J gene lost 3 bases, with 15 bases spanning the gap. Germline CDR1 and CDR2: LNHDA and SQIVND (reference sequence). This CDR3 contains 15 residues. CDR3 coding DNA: TGTGCCAGTAGTTCCCGACAGGAAAAGACAGATACGCAGTATTTT. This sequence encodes CASSSRQEKTDTQYF.

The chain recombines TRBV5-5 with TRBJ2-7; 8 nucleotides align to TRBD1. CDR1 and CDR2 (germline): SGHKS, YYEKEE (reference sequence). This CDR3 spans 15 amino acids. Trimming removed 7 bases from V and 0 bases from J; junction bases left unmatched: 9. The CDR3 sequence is CASSPDRVSSYEQYF. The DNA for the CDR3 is TGTGCCAGCTCACCGGACAGGGTGAGCTCCTACGAGCAGTACTTC.

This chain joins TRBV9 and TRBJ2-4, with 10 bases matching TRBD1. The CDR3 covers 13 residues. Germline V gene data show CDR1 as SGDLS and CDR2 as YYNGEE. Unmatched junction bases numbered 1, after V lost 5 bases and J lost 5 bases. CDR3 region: CASRGQGENIQYF. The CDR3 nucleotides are TGTGCCAGCAGAGGACAGGGGGAAAACATTCAGTACTTC.

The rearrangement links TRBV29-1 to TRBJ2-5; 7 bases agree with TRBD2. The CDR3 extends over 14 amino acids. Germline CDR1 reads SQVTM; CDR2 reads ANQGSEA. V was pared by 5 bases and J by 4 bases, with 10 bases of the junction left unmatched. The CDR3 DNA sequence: TGCAGCGTTTTTTCCCCGGGACTAACAGAGACCCAGTACTTC. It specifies CSVFSPGLTETQYF.

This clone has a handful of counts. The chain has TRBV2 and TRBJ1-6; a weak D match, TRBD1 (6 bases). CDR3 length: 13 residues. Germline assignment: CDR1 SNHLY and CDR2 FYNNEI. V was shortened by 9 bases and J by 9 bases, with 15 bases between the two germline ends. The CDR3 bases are TGTGCCAGGAATCAGGGGAGGGGTTCACCCCTCCACTTT. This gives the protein CARNQGRGSPLHF.

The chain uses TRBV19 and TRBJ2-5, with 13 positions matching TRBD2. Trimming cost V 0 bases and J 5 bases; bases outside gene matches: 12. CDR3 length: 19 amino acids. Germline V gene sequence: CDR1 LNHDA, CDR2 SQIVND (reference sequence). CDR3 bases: TGTGCCAGTAGTATAGATTGGGGGACCGGGACTAGCGGGGACGAGACCCAGTACTTC. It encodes CASSIDWGTGTSGDETQYF. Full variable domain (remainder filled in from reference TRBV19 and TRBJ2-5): DGGITQSPKYLFRKEGQNVTLSCEQNLNHDAMYWYRQDPGQGLRLIYYSQIVNDFQKGDIAEGYSVSREKKESFPLTVTSAQKNPTAFYLCASSIDWGTGTSGDETQYFGPGTRLLVL.

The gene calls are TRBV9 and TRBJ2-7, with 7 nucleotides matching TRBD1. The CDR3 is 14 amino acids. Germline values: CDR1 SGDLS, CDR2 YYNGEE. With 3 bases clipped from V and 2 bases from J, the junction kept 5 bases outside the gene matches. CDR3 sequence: CASSARTGPYEQYF. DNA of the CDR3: TGTGCCAGCAGCGCCCGGACAGGCCCCTACGAGCAGTACTTC. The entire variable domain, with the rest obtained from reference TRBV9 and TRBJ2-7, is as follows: DSGVTQTPKHLITATGQRVTLRCSPRSGDLSVYWYQQSLDQGLQFLIQYYNGEERAKGNILERFSAQQFPDLHSELNLSSLELGDSALYFCASSARTGPYEQYFGPGTRLTVT.